Detailed here is one T cell receptor beta chain. The data derive from a study of cytomegalovirus exposure and HLA in healthy donors. Germline values: CDR1 GTSNPN, CDR2 SVGIG (reference sequence). The ends were cut back, 4 bases at V and 0 bases at J, with 9 bases in the middle. CDR3 length: 13 residues. PCR primers comprised 60 Vbeta and 13 Jbeta primers. Clones were read by immunoSEQ multiplex PCR, and TCRdb kept only the in-frame ones, dropping some. The repertoire holds approximately 80,000 clones, around 70% seen once, with around 22% in the top ten. The TCR sequence derives from a young man in good health and CMV-seropositive. The V gene is TRBV30, the J gene TRBJ1-1; no definite D call. Sequenced sample: PBMCs. Here the CDR3 reads CAWTRNMNTEAFF. The CDR3 bases are TGTGCCTGGACCCGTAATATGAACACTGAAGCTTTCTTT.